The next 22 T cell receptor beta chains were all read from a single sample in a study of cytomegalovirus exposure and HLA in healthy donors. Primers included in the PCR were 60 Vbeta and 13 Jbeta primers. The table came from immunoSEQ multiplex PCR; TCRdb's copy has only in-frame clones and leaves some out. This table has 150,000 to 200,000 clones, 65% to 80% appearing once. The sample comprised PBMCs. These receptors all stem from a male donor in good health and CMV-seronegative.

This clone was counted only a few times. The chain carries TRBV5-1 and TRBJ1-1; tentative D call: TRBD1 (6 bases). CDR1 is SGHRS and CDR2 is YFSETQ in the germline V gene. This CDR3 is built from 14 residues. Trimming removed 0 bases at V and 5 bases at J, with 11 bases between. This CDR3 is CASSLANRETEAFF. The CDR3 nucleotides read TGCGCCAGCAGCTTGGCTAACAGGGAGACTGAAGCTTTCTTT.

This sequence joins TRBV29-1 and TRBJ1-2, with 9 bases fitting TRBD1. After removal of 1 base from V and 2 bases from J, the junction contained 2 bases not matched to a gene. Germline V lookup: CDR1 SQVTM, CDR2 ANQGSEA. There are 14 residues in the CDR3. The CDR3 reads CSVEVGTGNYGYTF. The CDR3 DNA is TGCAGCGTTGAAGTCGGGACAGGGAACTATGGCTACACCTTC.

The chain combines TRBV28 with TRBJ1-2; TRBD1 matches 8 bases. From germline, CDR1 is MDHEN and CDR2 SYDVKM. The CDR3 is made up of 14 amino acids. V lost 3 bases and J lost 5; bases outside the gene matches: 5. CDR3 DNA sequence: TGTGCCAGCAGTTTCCGGGACAGGCAATATGGCTACACCTTC. It specifies CASSFRDRQYGYTF.

The rearrangement joins TRBV6-1 to TRBJ1-3, with D maybe TRBD1 (5 bases). Germline values: CDR1 MNHNS, CDR2 SASEGT. Trimming removed 2 bases from V and 6 bases from J, with 20 bases in between. The CDR3 sequence is 17 residues long. The CDR3 reads CASSEYGGGQVKNTIYF. DNA for the CDR3: TGTGCCAGCAGTGAATATGGGGGAGGGCAAGTGAAAAACACCATATATTTT.

The chain combines TRBV5-6 with TRBJ2-3; 7 nucleotides match TRBD1. CDR1 and CDR2 (germline): SGHDT, YYEEEE. The CDR3 is made up of 16 amino acids. V trimming: 6 bases; J trimming: 0 bases; junction bases outside the gene matches: 10. The CDR3 DNA sequence: TGTGCCAGCAACCAAAGGACAGGCTCAAGCACAGATACGCAGTATTTT. Protein: CASNQRTGSSTDTQYF.

This clone was counted only a few times. The chain uses TRBV7-9 and TRBJ2-3, with 9 bases fitting TRBD1. In germline, CDR1 is SEHNR, CDR2 FQNEAQ (reference sequence). V lost 5 bases, J lost 1 base, and 7 bases stayed unmatched. This CDR3 has 16 amino acids. CDR3 DNA: TGTGCCAGCAGCCCGCGGACAGGGGAGGGCACAGATACGCAGTATTTT. Translating it yields CASSPRTGEGTDTQYF.

The V call is TRBV4-2, the J call TRBJ1-6; D gene uncertain. The germline V and J ends were trimmed by 0 bases and 9 bases, with 9 bases remaining between them. Germline CDR1 is LGHNA and CDR2 is YNFKEQ. The CDR3 spans 14 residues. CDR3 nucleotides: TGTGCCAGCAGCCAAGAGTCAGGCCGTTCACCCCTCCACTTT. Protein sequence: CASSQESGRSPLHF.

The rearrangement uses TRBV28 and TRBJ2-5; weak D call: TRBD1 (6 bases). The germline gives CDR1 MDHEN, CDR2 SYDVKM. The CDR3 sequence is 14 residues long. Trimming cost V 7 bases and J 5 bases, with 17 bases left between them. The CDR3, as DNA: TGTGCCAGCAAAACAGGGTCCCGTATGGAGACCCAGTACTTC. Translated, it gives CASKTGSRMETQYF. Full variable domain (outside the CDR3, taken from reference TRBV28 and TRBJ2-5): DVKVTQSSRYLVKRTGEKVFLECVQDMDHENMFWYRQDPGLGLRLIYFSYDVKMKEKGDIPEGYSVSREKKERFSLILESASTNQTSMYLCASKTGSRMETQYFGPGTRLLVL.

The chain carries TRBV10-3 and TRBJ1-1; weak D call: TRBD1 (5 bases). The CDR3 loop spans 12 amino acids. Germline assignment: CDR1 ENHRY and CDR2 SYGVKD. V was cut by 4 bases and J by 5 bases, with 8 bases left in between. CDR3 bases: TGTGCCATCAGTGTGGGGCCGACTGAAGCTTTCTTT. Translating gives CAISVGPTEAFF.

Points on this clone: One end of the junction fails to match germline, which may point to a read error. The rearrangement links TRBV7-9 to TRBJ1-6; D remains ambiguous. CDR1 is SEHNR, CDR2 FQNEAQ, per germline (reference sequence). This CDR3 is 12 amino acids long. The DNA of the CDR3 is TGTTCCAGCAGCTTCGGGAGTTCACCCCTCCACTTT. It encodes CSSSFGSSPLHF. Variable domain in full (rest from reference TRBV7-9 and TRBJ1-6): DTGVSQNPRHKITKRGQNVTFRCDPISEHNRLYWYRQTLGQGPEFLTYFQNEAQLEKSRLLSDRFSAERPKGSFSTLEIQRTEQGDSAMYLCSSSFGSSPLHFGNGTRLTVT.

This clone has only a few counts. The genes are TRBV19 and TRBJ1-6; 7 nucleotides line up with TRBD1. CDR1 and CDR2 (germline): LNHDA, SQIVND (reference sequence). The CDR3 runs to 13 residues. The trim removed 7 bases at V and 9 bases at J, leaving 6 bases unmatched. The CDR3 sequence is CASNDREGSPLHF. The CDR3, as DNA: TGTGCCAGTAACGACAGGGAAGGTTCACCCCTCCACTTT.

On this clone itself: A read error may account for a junction end that differs from germline. CDR3: CASSAHRGHTGELFF. The CDR3 DNA reads TGTGCCAGTAGTGCGCACAGGGGGCACACCGGGGAACTGTTTTTT. The J gene is TRBJ2-2, the V gene TRBV19; 9 bases are a match to TRBD1. Germline V lookup: CDR1 LNHDA, CDR2 SQIVND (reference sequence). This CDR3 is built from 15 residues.

The CDR3 protein is CSGRDTIGTNDETQYF. The CDR3 region has the DNA TGCAGCGGCCGGGACACCATAGGGACTAATGATGAGACCCAGTACTTC. The V and J genes are TRBV29-1 and TRBJ2-5; perhaps TRBD2 as D (7 bases). This CDR3 region has 16 residues. V lost 7 bases, J lost 5 bases, and 26 bases lay in between. CDR1 and CDR2 from the germline V gene are SQVTM and ANQGSEA. Combining the CDR3 with reference TRBV29-1 and TRBJ2-5 gives the whole variable domain SAVISQKPSRDICQRGTSLTIQCQVDSQVTMMFWYRQQPGQSLTLIATANQGSEATYESGFVIDKFPISRPNLTFSTLTVSNMSPEDSSIYLCSGRDTIGTNDETQYFGPGTRLLVL.

CDR3 loop: CASSDSGGATHEQFF. CDR3 sequence (DNA): TGCGCCAGCAGTGATAGCGGGGGGGCCACCCATGAGCAGTTCTTC. V gene TRBV10-2 combines with J gene TRBJ2-1; TRBD2 matches 11 bases. Germline V gene lookup returns CDR1 WSHSY and CDR2 SAAADI. This CDR3 region has 15 residues. The V and J ends lost 3 bases and 8 bases, in that order; junction bases with no gene match: 6.

This chain joins TRBV4-1 and TRBJ2-3; TRBD2 agrees at 14 bases. The CDR3 contains 19 residues. V dropped 3 bases and J dropped 7; count of bases not matched to a gene: 15. The germline V gene has CDR1 MGHRA and CDR2 YSYEKL. The CDR3 DNA sequence: TGCGCCAGCAGCCACAACACTCCGGGACTAGCGGGAGAGTTAAATACGCAGTATTTT. Residues: CASSHNTPGLAGELNTQYF.

The chain carries TRBV30 and TRBJ1-5, with TRBD1 matching 7 bases. CDR1 and CDR2 from the germline V gene are GTSNPN and SVGIG (reference sequence). Trimming cost V 7 bases and J 0 bases; bases outside gene matches: 6. The CDR3 is 14 amino acids. CDR3 sequence (DNA): TGTGCCTTCCGGGACAGAATTAGCAATCAGCCCCAGCATTTT. Amino acids: CAFRDRISNQPQHF.

This sequence joins TRBV7-9 and TRBJ2-5; 7 nucleotides line up with TRBD1. The J call may be mistaken, given a closer DNA end match to TRBJ2-7. CDR3 size: 14 residues. The V gene's germline CDR1 is SEHNR and CDR2 FQNEAQ (reference sequence). DNA of the CDR3: TGTGCCAGCAGCGCTAGGGCTACAGGGGCCGAGCAGTACTTC. This codes for CASSARATGAEQYF.

The CDR3 region is CASSFRDKYSNQPQHF. CDR3 in DNA: TGTGCCAGCAGCTTTCGGGACAAATATAGCAATCAGCCCCAGCATTTT. The rearrangement joins TRBV13 to TRBJ1-5; possible D gene TRBD1, 6 bases. The V gene lost 3 bases and the J gene lost 0 bases, with 12 bases spanning the gap. Germline lookup yields CDR1 PRHDT and CDR2 FYEKMQ (reference sequence). There are 16 residues in the CDR3.

The chain uses TRBV30 and TRBJ1-2, with TRBD1 matching over 9 bases. This CDR3 spans 14 amino acids. The germline CDR1 and CDR2 sequences are GTSNPN and SVGIG (reference sequence). V dropped 2 bases and J dropped 4; count of bases not matched to a gene: 5. The CDR3 DNA reads TGTGCCTGGAGTCCGGGACAGGGAAGCTATGGCTACACCTTC. Its protein is CAWSPGQGSYGYTF.

J is TRBJ2-1 and V is TRBV18; D possibly corresponds to TRBD1 (7 bases). The CDR3 has 15 residues. CDR1 KGHSH and CDR2 LQKENI come from the germline V gene. Trimming removed 2 bases at V and 5 bases at J, with 13 bases between. The CDR3 spells CASSPAAGGNNEQFF. The CDR3 nucleotides read TGTGCCAGCTCACCAGCGGCAGGGGGGAACAATGAGCAGTTCTTC.

The rearrangement uses TRBV29-1 and TRBJ1-2, with 12 bases identical to TRBD1. The trim removed 5 bases at V and 6 bases at J, leaving 4 bases unmatched. Germline V gives CDR1 SQVTM, CDR2 ANQGSEA. This CDR3 region has 13 residues. The CDR3 DNA reads TGCAGCGTTAGGGACAGGGGGCATGATGGCTACACCTTC. Amino acids: CSVRDRGHDGYTF.

In nucleotides, the CDR3 is TGTGCCAGCAGACCGACCCCTGGGACTAGCGCGGAGACCCAGTACTTC. Protein sequence: CASRPTPGTSAETQYF. The chain links TRBV27 to TRBJ2-5; TRBD2 matches at 10 bases. Germline CDR1 is MNHEY and CDR2 is SMNVEV (reference sequence). The CDR3 spans 16 residues. J gave up 5 bases and V 6 bases, and 12 bases lay outside the gene matches.